This T cell receptor beta chain appears in the sequencing data of a study of blood T cell repertoires in COVID-19. Study overall: Acute and convalescent COVID-19 samples came from the United States, Italy and Spain. Sample material is recorded as cDNA or gDNA derived from T cells, B-cell-depleted T cells, or PBMCs.

Per the original methods: Amplification from reference gene primers served as the basis for estimated nucleated cell counts. Using immunoSEQ multiplex PCR, the repertoire was profiled, and TCRdb retains in-frame clones only, with some absent. That table supplies the V and J calls and clone size; D and trimming were determined from the DNA. The sample yields about 230,000 clones, about 83% seen once. The germline V and J ends were trimmed by 2 bases and 0 bases, with 14 bases remaining between them. From germline, CDR1 is MNHNY and CDR2 SVGAGI (reference sequence). CDR3 size: 16 residues. Sequencing was done on a sample of peripheral blood. The TCR was taken from a man at least 80 years old with acute or convalescent COVID-19. The rearrangement links TRBV6-6 to TRBJ2-7; D is perhaps TRBD2 (5 bases). The CDR3: CASSYPERLSSYEQYF. The CDR3 DNA sequence: TGTGCCAGCAGTTACCCGGAGCGGTTGAGCTCCTACGAGCAGTACTTC.